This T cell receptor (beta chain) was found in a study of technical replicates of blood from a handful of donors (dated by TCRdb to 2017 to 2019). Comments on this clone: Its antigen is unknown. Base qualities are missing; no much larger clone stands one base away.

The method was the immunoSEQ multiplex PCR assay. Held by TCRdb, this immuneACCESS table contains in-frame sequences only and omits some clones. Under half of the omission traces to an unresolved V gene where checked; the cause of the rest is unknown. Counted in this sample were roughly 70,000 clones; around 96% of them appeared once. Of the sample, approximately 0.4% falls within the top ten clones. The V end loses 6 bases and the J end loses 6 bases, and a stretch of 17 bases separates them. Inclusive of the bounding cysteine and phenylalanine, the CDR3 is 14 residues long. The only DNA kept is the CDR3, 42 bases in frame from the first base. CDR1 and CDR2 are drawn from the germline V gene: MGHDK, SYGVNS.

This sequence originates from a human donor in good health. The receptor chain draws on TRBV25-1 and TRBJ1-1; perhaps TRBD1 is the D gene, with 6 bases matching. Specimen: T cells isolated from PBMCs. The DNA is TGTGCCAGCAGGGGGTTAGGGGGATCTGCTGAAGCTTTCTTT. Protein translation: CASRGLGGSAEAFF.